The TCR beta chain under discussion was sequenced for a study of shared clonotypes between healthy human individuals. Study-wide points: The study found about 5% of naive CD4 clonotypes shared across a few donors. Non-shared clonotypes had lower generation probabilities than clonotypes shared by all four sorted-subset donors.

Per the germline V gene, CDR1 is MRHNA and CDR2 is SNTAGT. V lost 6 bases, J lost 1 base, and 12 bases lay in between. The CDR3 has 15 amino acids. Assay used: immunoSEQ multiplex PCR; TCRdb lists only in-frame clones, some missing. This table has 850,000 to 1,200,000 clones, 65% to 75% appearing once. A remark on this clone: The antigen is undetermined.

The chain recombines TRBV6-4 with TRBJ1-4; a weak D match, TRBD1 (5 bases). This clonotype was obtained from a man younger than 30 in good health. Sequencing used memory CD4+ T cells sorted from blood. Subset defined: CD45RA-negative fraction. The CDR3, as DNA: TGTGCCAGCAGCGTCGGGGGGGGAACTAATGAAAAACTGTTTTTT. This translates into CASSVGGGTNEKLFF.